These 10 T cell receptor beta chains came from one sample sequenced in a study of T cells after yellow fever vaccination. TCRdb reanalysed the 5' RACE reads using MiXCR and keeps one entry per CDR3 protein. The sample has approximately 330,000 distinct CDR3 sequences; around 12% are singletons. The specimen was CD4+ T cells sorted from PBMCs, collected 15 days after the yellow fever booster vaccination. The receptors were sampled from a man between 18 and 35 years old who received the YFV17D yellow fever vaccine.

V usage is TRBV5-1 and J usage is TRBJ2-2, with D perhaps TRBD1 (6 bases). V was shortened by 5 bases and J by 2 bases, with 10 bases between the two germline ends. The CDR3 runs 14 residues. From germline, CDR1 is SGHRS and CDR2 YFSETQ. As DNA, the CDR3 is TGCGCCAGCAGGGGGGCGGTCAACACCGGGGAGCTGTTTTTT. This codes for CASRGAVNTGELFF.

This clonotype was seen ten or more times. The V gene is TRBV18, the J gene TRBJ1-5; D remains ambiguous. V dropped 4 bases and J dropped 4 bases, with 11 bases sitting between them. The germline V gene has CDR1 KGHSH and CDR2 LQKENI. The length of the CDR3 is 14 residues. CDR3 amino acids: CASSQARGNQPQHF. CDR3 nucleotide sequence: TGTGCCAGCTCACAGGCGCGGGGTAATCAGCCCCAGCATTTT.

The rearrangement joins TRBV6-5 to TRBJ2-1; D gene ambiguous. Trimming took off 10 bases at V and 10 bases at J, with 14 bases between the two ends. CDR3 size: 11 residues. Per germline, CDR1 MNHEY and CDR2 SVGAGI. CDR3 sequence (DNA): TGTGCCACCGGGCCGGGCAGCGAGCAGTTCTTC. It codes for CATGPGSEQFF.

The chain is built from TRBV24-1 and TRBJ2-3; 8 bases match TRBD1. This CDR3 is built from 12 residues. Germline V gene data show CDR1 as KGHDR and CDR2 as SFDVKD. With V trimmed by 3 bases and J by 10 bases, 2 bases remained unmatched. Here the CDR3 DNA reads TGTGCCACCAGTGATCCGGGACAGGCGCAGTATTTT. This codes for CATSDPGQAQYF.

This clonotype was seen a few times. This chain connects TRBV4-3 to TRBJ1-2; D is possibly TRBD1 (6 bases). V lost 1 base and J lost 8, with 17 bases in between. Germline loops: CDR1 LGHNA, CDR2 YSLEER. This CDR3 comprises 15 residues. The DNA of the CDR3 is TGCGCCAGCAGCCAAGGTGCAGGGGCCCTAAAGGGCTACACCTTC. It specifies CASSQGAGALKGYTF.

Ten or more counts support this clonotype. J is TRBJ1-1 and V is TRBV7-9, with D maybe TRBD1 (6 bases). The V end lost 4 bases, the J end lost 0 bases, and 12 bases lay between the germline ends. The length of the CDR3 is 15 residues. Germline V gene data show CDR1 as SEHNR and CDR2 as FQNEAQ (reference sequence). The DNA for the CDR3 is TGTGCCAGCAGCTCCCAAGGGGGGATGAACACTGAAGCTTTCTTT. This translates into CASSSQGGMNTEAFF. The full variable domain, its missing parts supplied by reference TRBV7-9 and TRBJ1-1, is DTGVSQNPRHKITKRGQNVTFRCDPISEHNRLYWYRQTLGQGPEFLTYFQNEAQLEKSRLLSDRFSAERPKGSFSTLEIQRTEQGDSAMYLCASSSQGGMNTEAFFGQGTRLTVV.

The rearrangement links TRBV6-6 to TRBJ2-5; the match to TRBD2 covers 10 bases. Trimming took 7 bases from V and 6 from J; bases not matched to a gene: 8. Germline CDR1 and CDR2: MNHNY and SVGAGI (reference sequence). CDR3 length equals 14 residues. The CDR3 here is CASNQAGGPKTQYF. CDR3 nucleotide sequence: TGTGCCAGCAATCAAGCGGGGGGGCCGAAGACCCAGTACTTC.

This clonotype showed up just a few times. V is TRBV12-3 or TRBV12-4 and J is TRBJ2-3, with 10 bases lining up with TRBD1. The CDR3 is 15 residues long. V trimming: 4 bases; J trimming: 4 bases; junction bases outside the gene matches: 5. The DNA for the CDR3 is TGTGCCAGCAGTTCCGGACAGGGGGGAGCAGATACGCAGTATTTT. This gives the protein CASSSGQGGADTQYF.

This clonotype was found many times. The rearrangement links TRBV12-3 or TRBV12-4 to TRBJ2-3; D is possibly TRBD1 or TRBD2 (6 bases each). V lost 2 bases to trimming and J lost 5 bases, with 14 bases between them. CDR3 length: 15 residues. The DNA for the CDR3 is TGTGCCAGCAGTTTATCCGTCGGGGGCGAAGATACGCAGTATTTT. Translating gives CASSLSVGGEDTQYF.

The chain has TRBV7-2 and TRBJ1-5; D call uncertain. CDR3 length equals 17 residues. Deletions cut 0 bases from V and 1 base from J, with 13 bases between. Germline CDR1 and CDR2: SGHTA and FQGNSA. Written as DNA, the CDR3 is TGTGCCAGCAGCTTAGCGTCGGGGATATACAGCAATCAGCCCCAGCATTTT. Protein: CASSLASGIYSNQPQHF.